This TCR beta chain was sequenced in a study of cytomegalovirus exposure and HLA in healthy donors. Vbeta (60) and Jbeta (13) primers were used in the PCR. Assay used: immunoSEQ multiplex PCR; TCRdb lists only in-frame clones, some missing. Here the sample spans roughly 170,000 clones, about four fifths being singletons. The CDR3 has 16 residues. V was cut by 5 bases and J by 7 bases, with 20 bases left in between. CDR1 is SNHLY and CDR2 is FYNNEI in the germline V gene. Sequenced input: PBMCs. This TCR derives from a man aged 50 to 60 in good health and CMV-seronegative. This chain links TRBV2 with TRBJ1-4; weak D call: TRBD1 (5 bases). The CDR3: CASSLQDLSGGEKLFF. The DNA for the CDR3 is TGTGCCAGCAGTTTACAGGATCTATCGGGTGGTGAAAAACTGTTTTTT.